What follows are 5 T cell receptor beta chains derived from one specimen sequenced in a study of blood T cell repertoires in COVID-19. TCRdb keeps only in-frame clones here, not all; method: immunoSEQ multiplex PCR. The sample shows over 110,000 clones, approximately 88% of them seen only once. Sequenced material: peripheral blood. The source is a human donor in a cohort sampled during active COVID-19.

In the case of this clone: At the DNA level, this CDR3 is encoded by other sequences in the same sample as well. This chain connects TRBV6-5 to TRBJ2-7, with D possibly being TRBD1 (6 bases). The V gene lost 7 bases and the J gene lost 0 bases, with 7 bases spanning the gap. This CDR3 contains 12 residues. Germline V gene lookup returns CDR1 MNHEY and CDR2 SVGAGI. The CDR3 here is CASKGVSYEQYF. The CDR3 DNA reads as TGTGCCAGCAAGGGGGTCTCCTACGAGCAGTACTTC.

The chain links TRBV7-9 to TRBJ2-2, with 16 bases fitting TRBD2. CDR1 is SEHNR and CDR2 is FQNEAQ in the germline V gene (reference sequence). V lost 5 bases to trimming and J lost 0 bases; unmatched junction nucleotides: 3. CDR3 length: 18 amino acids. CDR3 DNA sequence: TGTGCCAGCAGCCCGGGACTAGCGGGGGGGACGAACACCGGGGAGCTGTTTTTT. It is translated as CASSPGLAGGTNTGELFF.

The DNA for the CDR3 is TGTGCCAGCACACCGGTGGCGGCCCAGCATTTT. Residues: CASTPVAAQHF. V is TRBV6-4 and J is TRBJ1-5, with D unclear. This CDR3 comprises 11 residues. The V and J ends lost 7 bases and 11 bases respectively, with 12 bases between them. Germline assignment: CDR1 MRHNA and CDR2 SNTAGT.

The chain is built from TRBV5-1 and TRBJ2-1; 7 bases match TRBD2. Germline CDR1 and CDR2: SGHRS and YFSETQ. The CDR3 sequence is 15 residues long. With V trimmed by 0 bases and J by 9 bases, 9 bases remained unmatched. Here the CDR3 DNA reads TGCGCCAGCAGCTTGGAAGGGGACTATGTCCGTGAGCAGTTCTTC. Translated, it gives CASSLEGDYVREQFF.

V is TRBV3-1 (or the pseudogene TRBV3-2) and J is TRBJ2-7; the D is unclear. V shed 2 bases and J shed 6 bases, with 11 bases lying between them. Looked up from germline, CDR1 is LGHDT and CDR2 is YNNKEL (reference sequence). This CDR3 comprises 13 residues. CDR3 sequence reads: CASSQLGLLEQYF. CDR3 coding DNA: TGTGCCAGCAGCCAACTGGGCCTCCTCGAGCAGTACTTC.